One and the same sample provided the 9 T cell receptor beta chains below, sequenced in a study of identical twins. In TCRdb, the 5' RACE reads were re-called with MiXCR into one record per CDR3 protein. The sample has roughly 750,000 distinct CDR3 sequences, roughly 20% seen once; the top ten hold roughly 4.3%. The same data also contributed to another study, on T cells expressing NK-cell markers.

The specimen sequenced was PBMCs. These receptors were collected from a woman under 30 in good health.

The CDR3 region has the DNA TGTGCCAGCTCACCGGCCTTTATTGCAGGACGGGCCTACGAGCAGTACTTC. Residues: CASSPAFIAGRAYEQYF. This rearrangement joins TRBV18 to TRBJ2-7; D is ambiguous. The CDR3 loop spans 17 amino acids. V gave up 3 bases and J gave up 2 bases, with 20 bases separating them. Looked up from germline, CDR1 is KGHSH and CDR2 is LQKENI.

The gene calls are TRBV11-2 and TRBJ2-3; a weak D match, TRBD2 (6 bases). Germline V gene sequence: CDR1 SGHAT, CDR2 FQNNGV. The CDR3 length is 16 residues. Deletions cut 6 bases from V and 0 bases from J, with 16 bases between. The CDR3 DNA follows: TGTGCCAGCAGTACCCCCGTAGCGGTTAGCACAGATACGCAGTATTTT. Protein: CASSTPVAVSTDTQYF.

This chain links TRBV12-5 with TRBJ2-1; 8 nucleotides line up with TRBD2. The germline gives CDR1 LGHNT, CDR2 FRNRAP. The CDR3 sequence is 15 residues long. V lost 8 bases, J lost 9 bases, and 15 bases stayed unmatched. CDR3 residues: CASSVLAGTDREQFF. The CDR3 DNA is TGTGCTAGTAGTGTCTTAGCGGGAACCGATCGTGAGCAGTTCTTC.

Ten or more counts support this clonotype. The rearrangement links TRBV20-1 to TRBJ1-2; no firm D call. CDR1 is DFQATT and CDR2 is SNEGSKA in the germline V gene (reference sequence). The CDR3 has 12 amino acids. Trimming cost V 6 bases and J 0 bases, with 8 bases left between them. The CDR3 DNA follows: TGCAGTGCACGGCCTTCTAACTATGGCTACACCTTC. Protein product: CSARPSNYGYTF.

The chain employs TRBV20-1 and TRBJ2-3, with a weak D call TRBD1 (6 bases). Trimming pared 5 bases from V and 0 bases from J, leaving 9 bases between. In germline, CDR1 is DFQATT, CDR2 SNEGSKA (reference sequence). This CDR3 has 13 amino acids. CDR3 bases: TGCAGTGCTGCGACAGGTAGCACAGATACGCAGTATTTT. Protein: CSAATGSTDTQYF.

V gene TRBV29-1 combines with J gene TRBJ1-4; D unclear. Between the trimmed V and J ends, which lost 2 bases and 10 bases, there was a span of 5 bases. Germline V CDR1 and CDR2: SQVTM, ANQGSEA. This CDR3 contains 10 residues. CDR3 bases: TGCAGCGTTGAATACGGAAAACTGTTTTTT. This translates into CSVEYGKLFF.

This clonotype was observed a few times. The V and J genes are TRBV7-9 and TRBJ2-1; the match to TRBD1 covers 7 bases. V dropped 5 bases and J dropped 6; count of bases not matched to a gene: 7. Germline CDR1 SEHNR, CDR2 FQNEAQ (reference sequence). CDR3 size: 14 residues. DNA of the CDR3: TGTGCCAGCAGCCCTGGACAGGACTTCAATGAGCAGTTCTTC. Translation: CASSPGQDFNEQFF.

The chain's CDR3 is CARGEGGTNTDTQYF. The CDR3 bases are TGTGCCCGGGGTGAGGGAGGCACAAACACAGATACGCAGTATTTT. V is TRBV30 and J is TRBJ2-3; D is perhaps TRBD2 (6 bases). V gave up 8 bases and J gave up 2 bases, with 20 bases separating them. The CDR3 covers 15 residues. The germline gives CDR1 GTSNPN, CDR2 SVGIG (reference sequence).

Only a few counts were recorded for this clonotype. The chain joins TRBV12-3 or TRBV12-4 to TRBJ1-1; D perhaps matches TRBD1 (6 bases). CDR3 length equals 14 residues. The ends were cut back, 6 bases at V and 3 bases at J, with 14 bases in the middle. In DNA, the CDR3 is TGTGCCAGCAGGGGTCACAGGGTTGACACTGAAGCTTTCTTT. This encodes CASRGHRVDTEAFF.